The subject of this entry is one T cell receptor (beta chain). Its antigen is still unknown. This sample is part of a study of cytomegalovirus exposure and HLA in healthy donors. The study, taken as a whole, reports: In vitro data verified three CMV-associated chains as specific for CMV antigens.

Trimming pared 9 bases from V and 3 bases from J, leaving 18 bases between. The CDR3 extends over 15 amino acids. Germline loops: CDR1 LNHDA, CDR2 SQIVND (reference sequence). TCRdb's copy holds only in-frame clones and misses some; the assay was immunoSEQ multiplex PCR. This table has some 130,000 clones, almost 85% appearing once. V usage is TRBV19 and J usage is TRBJ1-3; D ambiguous. The sequence was obtained from a young man in good health and CMV-seropositive. Sequencing was performed on PBMCs. The CDR3 here is CASSRLSDIGNTIYF. CDR3 nucleotides: TGTGCCAGCTCTCGATTGAGCGATATTGGAAACACCATATATTTT.